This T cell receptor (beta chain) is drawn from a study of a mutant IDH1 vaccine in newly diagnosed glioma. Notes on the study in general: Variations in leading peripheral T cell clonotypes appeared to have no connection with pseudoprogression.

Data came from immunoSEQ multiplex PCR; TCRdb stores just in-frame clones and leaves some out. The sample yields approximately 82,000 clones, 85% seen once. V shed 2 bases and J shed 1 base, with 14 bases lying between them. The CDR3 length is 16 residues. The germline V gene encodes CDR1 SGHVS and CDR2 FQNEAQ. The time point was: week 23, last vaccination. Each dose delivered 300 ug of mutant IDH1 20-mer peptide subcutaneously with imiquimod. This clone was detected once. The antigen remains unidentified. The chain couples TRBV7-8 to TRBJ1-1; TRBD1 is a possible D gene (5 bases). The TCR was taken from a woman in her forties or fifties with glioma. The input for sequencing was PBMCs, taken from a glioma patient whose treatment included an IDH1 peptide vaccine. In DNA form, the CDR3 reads TGTGCCAGCAGCTTAATAACAGGTTCGGCGAACACTGAAGCTTTCTTT. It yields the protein CASSLITGSANTEAFF.